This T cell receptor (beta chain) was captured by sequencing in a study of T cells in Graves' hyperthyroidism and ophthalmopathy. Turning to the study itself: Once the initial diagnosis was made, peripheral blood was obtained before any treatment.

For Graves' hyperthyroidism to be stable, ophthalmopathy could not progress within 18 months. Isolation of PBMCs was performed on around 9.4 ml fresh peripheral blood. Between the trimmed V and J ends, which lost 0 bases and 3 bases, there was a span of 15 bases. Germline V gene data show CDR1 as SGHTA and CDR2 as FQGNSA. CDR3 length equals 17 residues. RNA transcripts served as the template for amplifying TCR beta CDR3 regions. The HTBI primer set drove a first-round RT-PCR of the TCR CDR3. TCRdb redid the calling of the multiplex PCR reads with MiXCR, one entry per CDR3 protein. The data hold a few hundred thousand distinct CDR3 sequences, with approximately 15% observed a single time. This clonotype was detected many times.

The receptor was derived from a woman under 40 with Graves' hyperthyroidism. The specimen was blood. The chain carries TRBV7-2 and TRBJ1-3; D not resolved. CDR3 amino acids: CASSLASSFTLGNTIYF. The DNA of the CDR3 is TGTGCCAGCAGCTTAGCTTCGAGTTTTACTCTTGGAAACACCATATATTTT.